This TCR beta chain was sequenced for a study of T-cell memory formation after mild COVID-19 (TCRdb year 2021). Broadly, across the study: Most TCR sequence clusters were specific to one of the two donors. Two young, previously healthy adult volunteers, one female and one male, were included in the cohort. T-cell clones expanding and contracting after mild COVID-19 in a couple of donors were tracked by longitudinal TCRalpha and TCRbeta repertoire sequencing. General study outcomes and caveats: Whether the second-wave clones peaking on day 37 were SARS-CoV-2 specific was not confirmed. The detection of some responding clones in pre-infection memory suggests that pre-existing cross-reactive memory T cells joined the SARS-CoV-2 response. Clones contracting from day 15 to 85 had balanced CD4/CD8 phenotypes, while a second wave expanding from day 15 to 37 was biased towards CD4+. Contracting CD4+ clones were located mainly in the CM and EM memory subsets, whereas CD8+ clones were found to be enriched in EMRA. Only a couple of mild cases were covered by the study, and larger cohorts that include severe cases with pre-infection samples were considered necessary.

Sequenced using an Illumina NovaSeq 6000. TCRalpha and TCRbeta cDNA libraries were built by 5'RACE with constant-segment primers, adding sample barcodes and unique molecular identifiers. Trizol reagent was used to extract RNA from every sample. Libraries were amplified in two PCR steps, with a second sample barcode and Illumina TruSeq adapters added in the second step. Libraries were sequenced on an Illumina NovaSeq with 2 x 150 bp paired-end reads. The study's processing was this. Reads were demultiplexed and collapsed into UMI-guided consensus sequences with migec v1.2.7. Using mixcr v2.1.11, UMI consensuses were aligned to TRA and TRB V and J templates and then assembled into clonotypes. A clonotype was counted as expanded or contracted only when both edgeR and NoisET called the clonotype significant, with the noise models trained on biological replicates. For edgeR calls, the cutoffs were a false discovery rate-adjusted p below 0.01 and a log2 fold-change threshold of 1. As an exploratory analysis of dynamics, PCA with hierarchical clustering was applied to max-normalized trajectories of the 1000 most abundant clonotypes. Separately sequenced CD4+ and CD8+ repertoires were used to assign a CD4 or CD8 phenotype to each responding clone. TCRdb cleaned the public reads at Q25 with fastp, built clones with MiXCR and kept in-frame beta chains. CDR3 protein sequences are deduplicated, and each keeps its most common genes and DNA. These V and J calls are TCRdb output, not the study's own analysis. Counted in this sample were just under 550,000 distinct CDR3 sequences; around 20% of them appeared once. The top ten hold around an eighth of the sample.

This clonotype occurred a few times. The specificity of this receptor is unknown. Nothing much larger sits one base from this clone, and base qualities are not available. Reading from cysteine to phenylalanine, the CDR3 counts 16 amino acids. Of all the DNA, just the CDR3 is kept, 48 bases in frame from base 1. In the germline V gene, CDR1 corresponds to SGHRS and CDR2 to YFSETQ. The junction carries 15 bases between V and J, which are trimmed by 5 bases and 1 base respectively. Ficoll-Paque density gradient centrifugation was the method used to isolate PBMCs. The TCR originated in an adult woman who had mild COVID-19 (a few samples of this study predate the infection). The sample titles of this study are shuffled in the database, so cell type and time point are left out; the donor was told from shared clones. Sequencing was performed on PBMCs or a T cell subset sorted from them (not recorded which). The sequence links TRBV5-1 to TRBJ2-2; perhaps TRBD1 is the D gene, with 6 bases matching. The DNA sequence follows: TGCGCCAGCAGACCAACAGGGACCGGGAACACCGGGGAGCTGTTTTTT. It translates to CASRPTGTGNTGELFF.